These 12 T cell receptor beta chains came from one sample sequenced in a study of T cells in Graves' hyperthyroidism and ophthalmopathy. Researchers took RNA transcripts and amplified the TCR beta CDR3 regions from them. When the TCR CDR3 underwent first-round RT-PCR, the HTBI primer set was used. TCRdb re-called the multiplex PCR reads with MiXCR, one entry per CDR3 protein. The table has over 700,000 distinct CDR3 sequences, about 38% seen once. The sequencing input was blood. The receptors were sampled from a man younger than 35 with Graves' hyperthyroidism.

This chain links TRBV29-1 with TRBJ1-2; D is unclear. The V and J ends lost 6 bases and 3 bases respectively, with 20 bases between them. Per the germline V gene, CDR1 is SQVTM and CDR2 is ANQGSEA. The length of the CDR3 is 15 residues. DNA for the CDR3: TGCAGCGTAATTTTAAGCGATTCAACCGACTATGGCTACACCTTC. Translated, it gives CSVILSDSTDYGYTF.

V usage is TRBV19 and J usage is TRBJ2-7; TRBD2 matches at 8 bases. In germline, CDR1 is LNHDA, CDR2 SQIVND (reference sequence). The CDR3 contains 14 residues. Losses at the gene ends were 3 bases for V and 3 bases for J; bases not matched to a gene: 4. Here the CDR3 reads CASSISGTNYEQYF. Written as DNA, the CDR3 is TGTGCCAGTAGTATTAGCGGGACCAACTACGAGCAGTACTTC.

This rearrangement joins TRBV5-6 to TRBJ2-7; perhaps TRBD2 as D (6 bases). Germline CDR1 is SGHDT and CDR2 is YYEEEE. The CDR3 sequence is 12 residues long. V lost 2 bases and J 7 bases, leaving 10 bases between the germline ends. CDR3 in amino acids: CASSFGGWEQYF. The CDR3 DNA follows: TGTGCCAGCAGCTTCGGGGGATGGGAGCAGTACTTC.

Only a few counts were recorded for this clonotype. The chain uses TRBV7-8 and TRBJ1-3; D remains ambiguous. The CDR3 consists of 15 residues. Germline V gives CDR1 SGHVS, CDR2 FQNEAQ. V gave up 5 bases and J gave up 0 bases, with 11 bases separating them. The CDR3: CASSQGRFSGNTIYF. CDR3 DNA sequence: TGTGCCAGCAGCCAAGGGCGTTTCTCTGGAAACACCATATATTTT. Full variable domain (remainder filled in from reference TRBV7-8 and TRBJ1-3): GAGVSQSPRYKVAKRGQDVALRCDPISGHVSLFWYQQALGQGPEFLTYFQNEAQLDKSGLPSDRFFAERPEGSVSTLKIQRTQQEDSAVYLCASSQGRFSGNTIYFGEGSWLTVV.

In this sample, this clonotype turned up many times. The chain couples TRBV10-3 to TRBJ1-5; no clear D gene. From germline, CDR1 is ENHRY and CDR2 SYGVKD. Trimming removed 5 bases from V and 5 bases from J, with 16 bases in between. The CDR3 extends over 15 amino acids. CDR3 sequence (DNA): TGTGCCATCAGTAAGGACCGAGAGGGCGATCAGCCCCAGCATTTT. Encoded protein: CAISKDREGDQPQHF.

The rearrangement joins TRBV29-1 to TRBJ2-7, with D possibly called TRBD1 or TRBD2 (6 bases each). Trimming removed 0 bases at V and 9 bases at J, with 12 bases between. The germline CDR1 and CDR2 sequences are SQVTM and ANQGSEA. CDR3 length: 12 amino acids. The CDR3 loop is CSVEEGGGGQYF. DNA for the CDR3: TGCAGCGTTGAAGAAGGGGGAGGCGGGCAGTACTTC.

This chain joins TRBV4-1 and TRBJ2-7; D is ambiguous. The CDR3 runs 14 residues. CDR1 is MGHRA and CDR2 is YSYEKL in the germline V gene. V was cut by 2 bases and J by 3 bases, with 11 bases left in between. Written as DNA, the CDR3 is TGCGCCAGCAGCCAACCCGGACCGTTCTACGAGCAGTACTTC. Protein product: CASSQPGPFYEQYF.

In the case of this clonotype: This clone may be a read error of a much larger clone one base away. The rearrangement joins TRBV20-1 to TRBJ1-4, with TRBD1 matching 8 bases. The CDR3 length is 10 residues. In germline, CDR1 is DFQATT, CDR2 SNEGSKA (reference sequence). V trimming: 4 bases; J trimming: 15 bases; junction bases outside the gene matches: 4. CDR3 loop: CSATRQGMFF. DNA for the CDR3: TGCAGTGCTACCAGACAGGGGATGTTTTTT.

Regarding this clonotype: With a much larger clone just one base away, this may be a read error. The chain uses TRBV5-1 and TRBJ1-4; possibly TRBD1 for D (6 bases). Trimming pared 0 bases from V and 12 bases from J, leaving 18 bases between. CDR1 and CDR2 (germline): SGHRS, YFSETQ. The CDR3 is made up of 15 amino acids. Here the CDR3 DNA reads TGCGCCAGCAGCTTGGATGTTCAGGGGAATACGGAACTGTTTTTT. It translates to CASSLDVQGNTELFF.

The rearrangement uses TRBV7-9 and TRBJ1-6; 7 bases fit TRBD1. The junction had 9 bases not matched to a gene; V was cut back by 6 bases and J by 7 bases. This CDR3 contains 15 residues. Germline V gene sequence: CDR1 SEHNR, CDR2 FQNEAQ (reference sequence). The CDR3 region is CASSEKGTANSPLHF. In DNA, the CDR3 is TGTGCCAGCAGTGAAAAGGGGACAGCCAATTCACCCCTCCACTTT.

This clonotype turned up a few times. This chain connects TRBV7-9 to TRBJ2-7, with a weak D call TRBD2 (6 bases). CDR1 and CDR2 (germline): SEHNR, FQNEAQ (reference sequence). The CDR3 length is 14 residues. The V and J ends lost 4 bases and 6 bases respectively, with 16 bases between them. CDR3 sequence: CASSSHRDSPEQYF. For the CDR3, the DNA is TGTGCCAGCAGCTCGCACCGGGACTCACCCGAGCAGTACTTC. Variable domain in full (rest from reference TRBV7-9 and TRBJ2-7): DTGVSQNPRHKITKRGQNVTFRCDPISEHNRLYWYRQTLGQGPEFLTYFQNEAQLEKSRLLSDRFSAERPKGSFSTLEIQRTEQGDSAMYLCASSSHRDSPEQYFGPGTRLTVT.

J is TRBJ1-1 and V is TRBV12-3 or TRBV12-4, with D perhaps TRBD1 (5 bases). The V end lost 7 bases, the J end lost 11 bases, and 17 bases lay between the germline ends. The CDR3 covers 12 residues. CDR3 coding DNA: TGTGCCAGCACCTATAGGGGAATTGTCGCTTTCTTT. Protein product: CASTYRGIVAFF.